Presented here are 24 T cell receptor beta chains from one specimen sequenced in a study of blood T cell repertoires in COVID-19. Assay used: immunoSEQ multiplex PCR; TCRdb lists only in-frame clones, some missing. Of 140,000 to 150,000 clones listed, 87% are singletons. What was sequenced was peripheral blood. The receptor source for this set is a woman aged 45-65 years with acute or convalescent COVID-19.

This sequence joins TRBV7-9 and TRBJ2-1, with TRBD2 identical over 11 bases. Germline CDR1 SEHNR, CDR2 FQNEAQ (reference sequence). J lost 5 bases, V lost 5 bases, and 2 bases had no gene match. CDR3 length: 14 amino acids. The DNA of the CDR3 is TGTGCCAGCAGCCCGGGACTAGCGGACAATGAGCAGTTCTTC. It codes for CASSPGLADNEQFF.

This sequence joins TRBV19 and TRBJ1-1, with D tentatively TRBD1 (6 bases). The CDR3 runs to 18 residues. The germline V gene encodes CDR1 LNHDA and CDR2 SQIVND (reference sequence). Trimming pared 4 bases from V and 0 bases from J, leaving 21 bases between. The CDR3 protein is CASSTGHLLIELNTEAFF. CDR3 sequence (DNA): TGTGCCAGTAGTACGGGACACCTCCTTATTGAACTGAACACTGAAGCTTTCTTT.

The chain uses TRBV2 and TRBJ2-3; perhaps TRBD2 as D (6 bases). Germline V gene data show CDR1 as SNHLY and CDR2 as FYNNEI. V lost 7 bases and J lost 0, with 11 bases in between. This CDR3 is built from 14 residues. The CDR3: CASTRDFSTDTQYF. Written as DNA, the CDR3 is TGTGCCAGCACTAGGGACTTCAGCACAGATACGCAGTATTTT.

This chain links TRBV5-4 with TRBJ2-7; 7 bases align to TRBD1. Germline lookup yields CDR1 SGHNT and CDR2 YYREEE (reference sequence). Germline trimming cut 4 bases from V and 4 bases from J; bases unmatched to any gene: 8. The CDR3 is 14 residues long. The CDR3 reads CASSQLQGRYEQYF. The CDR3 coding sequence is TGTGCCAGCAGCCAATTACAGGGGAGATACGAGCAGTACTTC.

The chain's CDR3 is CASEAGSTNTGELFF. The CDR3 bases are TGCGCCAGCGAGGCGGGGTCGACGAACACCGGGGAGCTGTTTTTT. The chain joins TRBV5-1 to TRBJ2-2; D is possibly TRBD2 (6 bases). V was trimmed by 7 bases and J by 0 bases, leaving 13 bases between them. The V gene's germline CDR1 is SGHRS and CDR2 YFSETQ. This CDR3 spans 15 amino acids.

This clone was seen a single time. The rearrangement uses TRBV27 and TRBJ1-2; 9 bases align to TRBD1. V gave up 5 bases and J gave up 4 bases; unmatched junction bases: 5. CDR3 size: 14 residues. Germline-derived CDR1 and CDR2 are MNHEY and SMNVEV (reference sequence). The CDR3 bases are TGTGCCAGCAGTGGACAGGGGCGCGTCTATGGCTACACCTTC. Its translation is CASSGQGRVYGYTF.

This clone was observed a single time. This CDR3 reads CASSLQGAEAFF. In nucleotides, the CDR3 is TGTGCCAGCAGTTTGCAGGGGGCTGAAGCTTTCTTT. This chain joins TRBV28 and TRBJ1-1; TRBD1 matches 7 bases. V lost 3 bases, J lost 6 bases, and 1 base stayed unmatched. The CDR3 loop spans 12 amino acids. Germline values: CDR1 MDHEN, CDR2 SYDVKM.

The chain joins TRBV2 to TRBJ1-6, with D possibly matching TRBD1 (5 bases). Per the germline V gene, CDR1 is SNHLY and CDR2 is FYNNEI. The V gene lost 8 bases and the J gene lost 7 bases, with 15 bases spanning the gap. This CDR3 region has 14 residues. The CDR3 is CASVVGVGNSPLHF. CDR3 DNA: TGTGCCAGCGTCGTAGGGGTAGGCAATTCACCCCTCCACTTT.

The chain combines TRBV19 with TRBJ2-3; maybe TRBD1 (5 bases). There are 14 residues in the CDR3. The V gene lost 5 bases and the J gene lost 3 bases, with 12 bases spanning the gap. The germline V gene has CDR1 LNHDA and CDR2 SQIVND (reference sequence). CDR3: CASSWQGRTDTQYF. In nucleotides, the CDR3 is TGTGCCAGTAGTTGGCAGGGAAGAACAGATACGCAGTATTTT.

The chain is built from TRBV11-2 and TRBJ2-5; 7 bases align to TRBD2. The junction had 9 bases not matched to a gene; V was cut back by 1 base and J by 4 bases. The CDR3 is 16 amino acids. The germline gives CDR1 SGHAT, CDR2 FQNNGV. CDR3 loop: CASSLGLGRGVETQYF. As DNA, the CDR3 is TGTGCCAGCAGCTTAGGCCTGGGACGGGGGGTAGAGACCCAGTACTTC.

This clone came up a few times. V usage is TRBV18 and J usage is TRBJ1-3; TRBD1 might be the D (6 bases). The CDR3 has 19 residues. Trimming shortened V by 2 bases and J by 0 bases, and 20 bases separated the two germline ends. CDR1 is KGHSH and CDR2 is LQKENI in the germline V gene. CDR3: CASSPVRTDYPPSGNTIYF. CDR3 in DNA: TGTGCCAGCTCACCAGTGAGGACAGACTATCCCCCCTCTGGAAACACCATATATTTT. The full variable domain, in which reference TRBV18 and TRBJ1-3 provide the parts outside the CDR3, is NAGVMQNPRHLVRRRGQEARLRCSPMKGHSHVYWYRQLPEEGLKFMVYLQKENIIDESGMPKERFSAEFPKEGPSILRIQQVVRGDSAAYFCASSPVRTDYPPSGNTIYFGEGSWLTVV.

The J gene is TRBJ2-1, the V gene TRBV9; D not certain. Germline V CDR1 and CDR2: SGDLS, YYNGEE. The CDR3 consists of 15 residues. The V end was cut by 1 base, the J end by 0 bases, with 8 bases between. CDR3 sequence reads: CASSVYRSSYNEQFF. The CDR3 DNA follows: TGTGCCAGCAGCGTATACCGGAGCTCCTACAATGAGCAGTTCTTC.

The rearrangement links TRBV12-3 or TRBV12-4 to TRBJ1-1; 8 nucleotides align to TRBD1. The V and J ends lost 6 bases and 1 base, in that order; junction bases with no gene match: 1. The CDR3 covers 13 residues. Here the CDR3 reads CASRGTGNTEAFF. DNA for the CDR3: TGTGCCAGCAGGGGGACAGGGAACACTGAAGCTTTCTTT.

This clone was seen once. The V and J genes are TRBV6-5 and TRBJ2-7; no firm D call. With 2 bases removed from V and 0 bases from J, the gap between germline ends came to 8 bases. Germline CDR1 reads MNHEY; CDR2 reads SVGAGI. This CDR3 is 14 amino acids long. In nucleotides, the CDR3 is TGTGCCAGCAGTTACGGCAGACTCTCCTACGAGCAGTACTTC. It is translated as CASSYGRLSYEQYF.

This sequence joins TRBV7-3 and TRBJ1-2, with 7 bases matching TRBD1. The germline gives CDR1 SGHTA, CDR2 FQGTGA. With 5 bases clipped from V and 8 bases from J, the junction kept 8 bases outside the gene matches. This CDR3 spans 13 amino acids. Here the CDR3 reads CASSAHRGGGYTF. Here the CDR3 DNA reads TGTGCCAGCAGCGCTCACAGGGGAGGCGGCTACACCTTC.

The rearrangement uses TRBV9 and TRBJ2-7, with TRBD2 identical over 11 bases. There are 11 residues in the CDR3. Trimming at V came to 10 bases and at J to 6 bases, leaving 3 bases not matched to a gene. In germline, CDR1 is SGDLS, CDR2 YYNGEE. CDR3 sequence: CAGLAGREQYF. Here the CDR3 DNA reads TGTGCCGGACTAGCGGGCCGCGAGCAGTACTTC.

V is TRBV2 and J is TRBJ2-3, with 7 bases identical to TRBD1. V lost 1 base to trimming and J lost 8 bases; unmatched junction nucleotides: 9. In germline, CDR1 is SNHLY, CDR2 FYNNEI. The CDR3 sequence is 15 residues long. In DNA form, the CDR3 reads TGTGCCAGCAGTGAAGGTGGTACAGGGGCGGGTACGCAGTATTTT. This translates into CASSEGGTGAGTQYF.

Of note for this clone: The junction does not match germline at one end; this may be a read error. The chain combines TRBV4-2 with TRBJ1-4; D gene ambiguous. From germline, CDR1 is LGHNA and CDR2 YNFKEQ. The length of the CDR3 is 12 residues. As DNA, the CDR3 is TGTGCCAGCAGCCAAGGGGCCCTCGGCATGGTTTTT. This gives the protein CASSQGALGMVF.

The chain has TRBV27 and TRBJ1-5; maybe TRBD1 (6 bases). V shed 5 bases and J shed 5 bases, with 13 bases lying between them. Germline V CDR1 and CDR2: MNHEY, SMNVEV (reference sequence). The CDR3 totals 14 residues. The CDR3: CASSVQGQYQPQHF. CDR3 sequence (DNA): TGTGCCAGCAGTGTACAGGGCCAATATCAGCCCCAGCATTTT.

This chain uses TRBV20-1 with TRBJ2-7; perhaps TRBD1 as D (6 bases). Between the trimmed V and J ends, which lost 4 bases and 3 bases, there was a span of 7 bases. This CDR3 region has 11 residues. Germline values: CDR1 DFQATT, CDR2 SNEGSKA (reference sequence). CDR3 bases: TGCAGTGCTACGACAGGCTACGAGCAGTACTTC. This translates into CSATTGYEQYF.

This clone was seen just once. V usage is TRBV27 and J usage is TRBJ1-2, with 8 bases aligning to TRBD1. V lost 2 bases and J lost 5; bases outside the gene matches: 10. The CDR3 length is 16 residues. Germline lookup yields CDR1 MNHEY and CDR2 SMNVEV (reference sequence). CDR3 in DNA: TGTGCCAGCAGTTTAAGCCAGGGGGCAATGGCTTATGGCTACACCTTC. As protein: CASSLSQGAMAYGYTF.

This chain connects TRBV15 to TRBJ2-4; 7 bases fit TRBD1. Germline lookup yields CDR1 LNHNV and CDR2 YYDKDF (reference sequence). The V gene end was trimmed by 3 bases and the J gene end by 8 bases; junction bases not matched to a gene: 10. This CDR3 is built from 15 residues. Here the CDR3 reads CATSRSRTGLDIQYF. In DNA, the CDR3 is TGTGCCACCAGCAGGAGCCGGACAGGCCTAGACATTCAGTACTTC.

The chain has TRBV19 and TRBJ1-1; D not certain. The CDR3 length is 13 residues. Germline V gene data show CDR1 as LNHDA and CDR2 as SQIVND (reference sequence). Trimming stripped 5 bases from V and 3 bases from J, with 10 bases between. For the CDR3, the DNA is TGTGCCAGTAGTCCCCTTCAGGACACTGAAGCTTTCTTT. As protein: CASSPLQDTEAFF.

The chain carries TRBV5-3 and TRBJ1-5; maybe TRBD1 (5 bases). TRBV5-3 is reported as an ORF; its role is uncertain. The V gene lost 4 bases and the J gene lost 0 bases, with 17 bases spanning the gap. CDR3 length: 17 residues. The CDR3 DNA is TGTGCCAGAAGCCCTGAACCACAGGCAAATAGCAATCAGCCCCAGCATTTT. This translates into CARSPEPQANSNQPQHF.